The source of this T cell receptor (beta chain) is a study of vaccination and CD4 T cells after COVID-19. Study information: Participants, all vaccine recipients, received two doses of either BNT162b2 or mRNA-1273. Post-vaccination specimens were collected at a median of about 68 days following dose two (range 14 to 241). Study-level results: Spike mono-reactive clones accounted for 304 of the 307 vaccine-specific clones found in convalescent patients.

V gave up 2 bases and J gave up 13 bases, with 15 bases separating them. This CDR3 spans 12 amino acids. Germline CDR1 is GTSNPN and CDR2 is SVGIG (reference sequence). Note on this clonotype: Its antigen is still unknown.

As to treatment: roughly 11-day PBMC culture with coronavirus spike peptide pools or control peptides (ViraFEST assay). Wells contained two million PBMCs each, and these were cultured with 8.5 to 10 IU/ml IL-2 and around 10 ug/ml peptide pools. Sequenced with the Oncomine TCR Beta short-read assay was DNA taken from cultured CD4+ T cells. TCRdb reanalysed the PCR reads using MiXCR and keeps one entry per CDR3 protein. The sample lists about 20,000 distinct CDR3 sequences, around 56% occurring once. This sample comprised CD4+ T cells from blood, cultured in vitro, obtained before SARS-CoV-2 vaccination. The sequence was collected from a human donor who had recovered from COVID-19. The chain recombines TRBV30 with TRBJ2-1; a weak D match, TRBD1 (5 bases). The CDR3 protein is CAWSPQGRPQFF. The CDR3 DNA is TGTGCCTGGAGTCCCCAGGGAAGGCCCCAGTTCTTC.